The rows below give T cell receptor beta chains drawn from one sample of a study of blood T cell repertoires in COVID-19. This table comes from immunoSEQ multiplex PCR, and its TCRdb copy is limited to in-frame clones, with some not included. The profile shows tens of thousands of clones, almost 85% of them singletons. What was sequenced was peripheral blood. The source is a human donor in a cohort sampled during active COVID-19. CDR3s include the opening cysteine and the closing phenylalanine or tryptophan. D genes are given only for firm matches. Not all rows give a size; the values are once, few, many and, for expanded clones, a class.

CDR3 DNA	CDR3 protein	clone size	V gene	J gene	D gene
TGTGCCAGCAGCTCCCGGGACAGGGCCTACAATGAGCAGTTCTTC	CASSSRDRAYNEQFF	-	TRBV7-8	TRBJ2-1	TRBD1
TGTGCCAGCTCACCCGCAGGGAAGAACACTGAAGCTTTCTTT	CASSPAGKNTEAFF	-	TRBV18	TRBJ1-1	-
TGTGCCAGCAGCTACGGGACAGGTTACAATGAGCAGTTCTTC	CASSYGTGYNEQFF	once	TRBV7-9	TRBJ2-1	TRBD1
TGTGCCAGCAGCCAACCGGGACAGGGAGATTCACCCCTCCACTTT	CASSQPGQGDSPLHF	once	TRBV3-1/TRBV3-2	TRBJ1-6	TRBD1
TGCAGCGTTGCCAGGTCAATGAACACTGAAGCTTTCTTT	CSVARSMNTEAFF	once	TRBV29-1	TRBJ1-1	-
TGTGCCAGCAGCATCGGGCTAGCGGGGGGGACAGATACGCAGTATTTT	CASSIGLAGGTDTQYF	-	TRBV7-2	TRBJ2-3	TRBD2
TGTGCCAGCAGCCTCGTCGGGGGGTCGAACACCGGGGAGCTGTTTTTT	CASSLVGGSNTGELFF	-	TRBV7-3	TRBJ2-2	TRBD2
TGCGCCAGCAGCCCGCACAGGGGGTCGGGCAATCAGCCCCAGCATTTT	CASSPHRGSGNQPQHF	-	TRBV10-2	TRBJ1-5	TRBD1
TGTGCCACCAGCAGGCCACAGGGGAAGACCGGGGAGCTGTTTTTT	CATSRPQGKTGELFF	-	TRBV15	TRBJ2-2	TRBD1
TGTGCCAGCTCACCATATCAGGGGTCTAATACGCAGTATTTT	CASSPYQGSNTQYF	-	TRBV18	TRBJ2-3	-
TGTGCCAGCAGCTTGGCCGTCCGGGCTAGCGGAACTGAGCAGTACTTC	CASSLAVRASGTEQYF	-	TRBV5-6	TRBJ2-7	TRBD2
TGTGCCAGCAGCTTGGTGGCAGGGGTTGCCTATGGCTACACCTTC	CASSLVAGVAYGYTF	-	TRBV5-4	TRBJ1-2	-
TGTGCCAGTAGTATAGGACTAGCGGGGGGGCCAACAGATACGCAGTATTTT	CASSIGLAGGPTDTQYF	-	TRBV19	TRBJ2-3	TRBD2
TGTGCCAGCAGCCGTCAGGGGGCGGGGTATGGCTACACCTTC	CASSRQGAGYGYTF	-	TRBV5-5	TRBJ1-2	TRBD1
TGTGCCTGGAGTCCCCTCGGACAGGGCGGATGGGACGAGCAGTACTTC	CAWSPLGQGGWDEQYF	-	TRBV30	TRBJ2-7	TRBD1
TGTGCCAGCACCAACAGGGGGCAGAACACTGAAGCTTTCTTT	CASTNRGQNTEAFF	-	TRBV5-4	TRBJ1-1	TRBD1
TGTGCCAGCAGCCCGGGACAGGGGGCCTCTGGAAACACCATATATTTT	CASSPGQGASGNTIYF	few	TRBV11-2	TRBJ1-3	TRBD1
TGCAGCGCCCGGGGTGACCGGGGCTACACCTTC	CSARGDRGYTF	-	TRBV29-1	TRBJ1-2	-
TGTGCCAGCAGCCCGGACAGGGGGCTTAGGCAGCAGTTCTTC	CASSPDRGLRQQFF	-	TRBV7-2	TRBJ2-1	TRBD1
TGCAGCGTTGGAACAGGGGGCGCGGGACTGAACACCGGGGAGCTGTTTTTT	CSVGTGGAGLNTGELFF	-	TRBV29-1	TRBJ2-2	TRBD1
TGCGCCAGCAGCCTGGGGCCGACGGTGAACACTGAAGCTTTCTTT	CASSLGPTVNTEAFF	-	TRBV4-3	TRBJ1-1	-
TGTGCCAGCAGTTACTCGAGCACCGGACAGTCCTACGAGCAGTACTTC	CASSYSSTGQSYEQYF	-	TRBV6-5	TRBJ2-7	-
TGTGCCAGCAGCTTGAGACAGGGCGGTGGAAACACCATATATTTT	CASSLRQGGGNTIYF	-	TRBV11-2	TRBJ1-3	TRBD1
TGTGCCAGCAGAGGACAGGGGTACACTGAAGCTTTCTTT	CASRGQGYTEAFF	-	TRBV5-4	TRBJ1-1	TRBD1
TGTGCCAGAAGCGCCCCCGGGGGGAAGGTCCACGAGCAGTACTTC	CARSAPGGKVHEQYF	-	TRBV5-3	TRBJ2-7	TRBD2
TGTGCCAGCAGCCCCAGGGCTGTTGGAGATACGCAGTATTTT	CASSPRAVGDTQYF	-	TRBV7-9	TRBJ2-3	-